This T cell receptor (beta chain) was sequenced in a study of blood T cell repertoires in COVID-19. Background on the study: Samples of COVID-19 (acute and convalescent) were obtained from the United States, Italy and Spain. In each case, the material was cDNA or gDNA derived from T cells, B-cell-depleted T cells, or PBMCs.

Authors' processing steps: Scientists estimated how many nucleated cells there were by amplifying reference gene primers. Sequencing used immunoSEQ multiplex PCR; TCRdb keeps in-frame clones, though not all of them. V and J calls and clone size are as listed in that table; D and trimming were resolved from the DNA. Among roughly 250,000 clones, more than 75% were seen once, and the ten largest hold roughly 9.8%. Germline V gives CDR1 SEHNR, CDR2 FQNEAQ (reference sequence). There are 13 residues in the CDR3. V lost 5 bases to trimming and J lost 6 bases; unmatched junction nucleotides: 6. This chain uses TRBV7-9 with TRBJ1-1, with 7 bases identical to TRBD1. The origin of this receptor is a man aged 35 to 55 who had recovered from COVID-19. The sample taken for sequencing was peripheral blood. The CDR3 DNA reads as TGTGCCAGCAGCCCGTTGACAGGGTCTGAAGCTTTCTTT. It yields the protein CASSPLTGSEAFF. Based on the CDR3 plus reference TRBV7-9 and TRBJ1-1, the full variable domain is DTGVSQNPRHKITKRGQNVTFRCDPISEHNRLYWYRQTLGQGPEFLTYFQNEAQLEKSRLLSDRFSAERPKGSFSTLEIQRTEQGDSAMYLCASSPLTGSEAFFGQGTRLTVV.